A selection of T cell receptor beta chains follows, all from one sample in a study of human T cells and chemical hapten exposure. TCRdb recomputed calls from the RACE reads with MiXCR, one row per CDR3 protein. The table has 250,000 to 300,000 distinct CDR3 sequences, about 7.7% seen once. Sequences were derived from whole blood, sampled in connection with sensitization to the hapten diphenylcyclopropenone (DPC). These receptors all come from a man aged 18-30 years with alopecia areata. Some clones in this sample may be carry-over from other donors' samples. Both conserved end residues are part of each CDR3. A D gene is named only where the DNA matches it firmly. Size tells how often a clone was seen (once, few, many) or the class of an expanded clone, and some rows leave it out.

clone size: NA
V gene: TRBV6-2/TRBV6-3
D gene: NA
J gene: TRBJ2-1
CDR3 DNA: TGTGCCAGCAGTGGGACCGGCAGGGGAAATGAGCAGTTCTTC
CDR3 protein: CASSGTGRGNEQFF

clone size: NA
V gene: TRBV6-5
D gene: NA
J gene: TRBJ1-1
CDR3 DNA: TGTGCCAGCAGCCTCCATGCCAGGGAGGGCACTGAAGCTTTCTTT
CDR3 protein: CASSLHAREGTEAFF

clone size: NA
V gene: TRBV7-2
D gene: TRBD1
J gene: TRBJ2-1
CDR3 DNA: TGTGCCAGCAGCACAAGACAGGGGATTTCCTACAATGAGCAGTTCTTC
CDR3 protein: CASSTRQGISYNEQFF

clone size: NA
V gene: TRBV5-6
D gene: NA
J gene: TRBJ1-5
CDR3 DNA: TGTGCCAGCAGCTTGTTCCGGACACTCAATCAGCCCCAGCATTTT
CDR3 protein: CASSLFRTLNQPQHF

clone size: NA
V gene: TRBV7-9
D gene: NA
J gene: TRBJ2-1
CDR3 DNA: TGTGCCAGCAGCACCCAGTGGGGAACCTTAGAGCAGTTCTTC
CDR3 protein: CASSTQWGTLEQFF

clone size: NA
V gene: TRBV4-3
D gene: NA
J gene: TRBJ1-2
CDR3 DNA: TGCGCCAGCAGCCAAGATCCCCAGGGGTTGAACGGCTACACCTTC
CDR3 protein: CASSQDPQGLNGYTF

clone size: NA
V gene: TRBV7-9
D gene: NA
J gene: TRBJ1-4
CDR3 DNA: TGTGCCAGCAGTTACAGACCTGCAACTAATGAAAAACTGTTTTTT
CDR3 protein: CASSYRPATNEKLFF

clone size: few
V gene: TRBV12-3/TRBV12-4
D gene: NA
J gene: TRBJ2-7
CDR3 DNA: TGTGCCAGCAGGGGTACGTACGTCGGCGGGGTCGGGTACGAGCAGTACTTC
CDR3 protein: CASRGTYVGGVGYEQYF

clone size: many
V gene: TRBV4-1
D gene: NA
J gene: TRBJ2-2
CDR3 DNA: TGCGCCAGCAGCCAGAACAGGGTCCCCGGGGAGCTGTTTTTT
CDR3 protein: CASSQNRVPGELFF

clone size: many
V gene: TRBV2
D gene: NA
J gene: TRBJ2-7
CDR3 DNA: TGTGCCAGCAGTGAAGCGCGGCTAGCATCCCCCATCTACGAGCAGTACTTC
CDR3 protein: CASSEARLASPIYEQYF

clone size: many
V gene: TRBV5-5
D gene: NA
J gene: TRBJ1-1
CDR3 DNA: TGTGCCAGCAGCTTGGGACACGGAACTGAAGCTTTCTTT
CDR3 protein: CASSLGHGTEAFF

clone size: NA
V gene: TRBV29-1
D gene: TRBD2
J gene: TRBJ2-1
CDR3 DNA: TGCAGCGTTGAGTCTAGCGGCCCCTACAATGAGCAGTTCTTC
CDR3 protein: CSVESSGPYNEQFF

clone size: few
V gene: TRBV11-2
D gene: TRBD2
J gene: TRBJ2-7
CDR3 DNA: TGTGCCAGCGGCAACAGCGGGAGCTCCTACGAGCAGTACTTC
CDR3 protein: CASGNSGSSYEQYF

clone size: NA
V gene: TRBV5-1
D gene: NA
J gene: TRBJ2-5
CDR3 DNA: TGCGCCAGCAGCTTGGACCCAGTCGGGACCCAGTACTTC
CDR3 protein: CASSLDPVGTQYF

clone size: few
V gene: TRBV29-1
D gene: TRBD1
J gene: TRBJ2-7
CDR3 DNA: TGCAGCGTCGCGGACAGGGGCCCATCCTACGAGCAGTACTTC
CDR3 protein: CSVADRGPSYEQYF

clone size: NA
V gene: TRBV20-1
D gene: TRBD1
J gene: TRBJ1-5
CDR3 DNA: TGCAGTGCTGACCGGGACAGTTATCAGCCCCAGCATTTT
CDR3 protein: CSADRDSYQPQHF

clone size: NA
V gene: TRBV2
D gene: NA
J gene: TRBJ1-1
CDR3 DNA: TGTGCCAGCGGCCCTGCGATGAGTGCTGAAGCTTTCTTT
CDR3 protein: CASGPAMSAEAFF

clone size: few
V gene: TRBV6-2/TRBV6-3
D gene: NA
J gene: TRBJ1-1
CDR3 DNA: TGTGCCAGCACTCTTGCTATGAACACTGAAGCTTTCTTT
CDR3 protein: CASTLAMNTEAFF

clone size: NA
V gene: TRBV5-8
D gene: NA
J gene: TRBJ1-5
CDR3 DNA: TGTGCCAGCAGCTTGGATGATTATTCGAGGCATCAGCCCCAGCATTTT
CDR3 protein: CASSLDDYSRHQPQHF

clone size: few
V gene: TRBV18
D gene: TRBD1
J gene: TRBJ1-2
CDR3 DNA: TGTGCCAGCACACCACCGGACAGGCTTTATGGCTACACCTTC
CDR3 protein: CASTPPDRLYGYTF

clone size: NA
V gene: TRBV5-6
D gene: TRBD1
J gene: TRBJ1-5
CDR3 DNA: TGTGCCAGCAGCTTCGGGACAGCAGCCAGGCAGCCCCAGCATTTT
CDR3 protein: CASSFGTAARQPQHF

clone size: NA
V gene: TRBV5-1
D gene: NA
J gene: TRBJ1-5
CDR3 DNA: TGCGCCAGCAGCGTGGACAGTCTTAGCAATCAGCCCCAGCATTTT
CDR3 protein: CASSVDSLSNQPQHF

clone size: few
V gene: TRBV27
D gene: NA
J gene: TRBJ2-1
CDR3 DNA: TGTGCCAGCAGTTTACCGGGCGGGGAGTACAATGAGCAGTTCTTC
CDR3 protein: CASSLPGGEYNEQFF

clone size: NA
V gene: TRBV20-1
D gene: NA
J gene: TRBJ2-3
CDR3 DNA: TGCAGTGCTATCATCCCGGGGGTCACAGATACGCAGTATTTT
CDR3 protein: CSAIIPGVTDTQYF

clone size: few
V gene: TRBV29-1
D gene: TRBD1
J gene: TRBJ1-2
CDR3 DNA: TGCAGCGTTGCCGGGACAGGGTTTAGCTATGGCTACACCTTC
CDR3 protein: CSVAGTGFSYGYTF

clone size: NA
V gene: TRBV19
D gene: NA
J gene: TRBJ2-1
CDR3 DNA: TGTGCCAGTAGTACGAGACAGGACATCTACAATGAGCAGTTCTTC
CDR3 protein: CASSTRQDIYNEQFF

clone size: few
V gene: TRBV7-9
D gene: NA
J gene: TRBJ2-3
CDR3 DNA: TGTGCCAGCAGCCCGTACTTGCGGGGCACAGATACGCAGTATTTT
CDR3 protein: CASSPYLRGTDTQYF

clone size: NA
V gene: TRBV10-2
D gene: NA
J gene: TRBJ2-3
CDR3 DNA: TGCGCCAGCAAGATAAATAGCGCTCCCGCAGATACGCAGTATTTT
CDR3 protein: CASKINSAPADTQYF

clone size: few
V gene: TRBV4-3
D gene: NA
J gene: TRBJ2-7
CDR3 DNA: TGCGCCAGCAGCCCTGTTCTCGGGGCTACCTACGAGCAGTACTTC
CDR3 protein: CASSPVLGATYEQYF

clone size: few
V gene: TRBV12-3/TRBV12-4
D gene: NA
J gene: TRBJ2-1
CDR3 DNA: TGTGCCAGCAGTCCCTCCAACAATGAGCAGTTCTTC
CDR3 protein: CASSPSNNEQFF

clone size: many
V gene: TRBV10-3
D gene: TRBD1
J gene: TRBJ1-2
CDR3 DNA: TGTGCCATCACCCCCCGACAGGGAAGTACTGGCTACACCTTC
CDR3 protein: CAITPRQGSTGYTF

clone size: NA
V gene: TRBV5-5
D gene: TRBD2
J gene: TRBJ2-2
CDR3 DNA: TGTGCCAGCAGCCCGACTAGCAGAAACACCGGGGAGCTGTTTTTT
CDR3 protein: CASSPTSRNTGELFF

clone size: NA
V gene: TRBV24-1
D gene: NA
J gene: TRBJ2-3
CDR3 DNA: TGTGCCACCAGTGATAATGGACTAATCACAGATACGCAGTATTTT
CDR3 protein: CATSDNGLITDTQYF

clone size: NA
V gene: TRBV7-9
D gene: TRBD1
J gene: TRBJ2-7
CDR3 DNA: TGTGCCACCACCGTGTGGGACAGAACCTACGAGCAGTACTTC
CDR3 protein: CATTVWDRTYEQYF

clone size: few
V gene: TRBV12-5
D gene: TRBD1
J gene: TRBJ1-5
CDR3 DNA: TGTGCTAGTGGCGAAGGGACAGGGGGCAATCAGCCCCAGCATTTT
CDR3 protein: CASGEGTGGNQPQHF

clone size: few
V gene: TRBV3-1
D gene: NA
J gene: TRBJ1-1
CDR3 DNA: TGTGCCAGCAGCCAAGGATCCGGGAACACTGAAGCTTTCTTT
CDR3 protein: CASSQGSGNTEAFF

clone size: NA
V gene: TRBV12-3/TRBV12-4
D gene: TRBD1
J gene: TRBJ1-5
CDR3 DNA: TGTGCCAGCAGCTACGGGACAGCGGAGGGTCAGCCCCAGCATTTT
CDR3 protein: CASSYGTAEGQPQHF

clone size: many
V gene: TRBV6-1
D gene: NA
J gene: TRBJ1-1
CDR3 DNA: TGTGCCAGCGGGGAGGGGGTTGTGAACACTGAAGCTTTCTTT
CDR3 protein: CASGEGVVNTEAFF

clone size: NA
V gene: TRBV7-2
D gene: TRBD2
J gene: TRBJ2-5
CDR3 DNA: TGTGCCAGCAGCTTAAGCCCAGCGGGGGGGCCAGAGACCCAGTACTTC
CDR3 protein: CASSLSPAGGPETQYF

clone size: few
V gene: TRBV7-9
D gene: TRBD1
J gene: TRBJ1-1
CDR3 DNA: TGTGCCATCTGGAGGACAGGCGGAGCTTTCTTT
CDR3 protein: CAIWRTGGAFF

clone size: NA
V gene: TRBV5-1
D gene: NA
J gene: TRBJ1-2
CDR3 DNA: TGCGCCAGCAGCTTGGCCAGGGGAGTGAGCTATGGCTACACCTTC
CDR3 protein: CASSLARGVSYGYTF

clone size: many
V gene: TRBV6-5
D gene: TRBD1
J gene: TRBJ2-7
CDR3 DNA: TGTGCCAGCAGTTACTCGGGACAGGGGTACTACGAGCAGTACTTC
CDR3 protein: CASSYSGQGYYEQYF

clone size: many
V gene: TRBV12-3/TRBV12-4
D gene: NA
J gene: TRBJ1-2
CDR3 DNA: TGTGCCAGCAGTTTCAGAGACTATGGCTACACCTTC
CDR3 protein: CASSFRDYGYTF